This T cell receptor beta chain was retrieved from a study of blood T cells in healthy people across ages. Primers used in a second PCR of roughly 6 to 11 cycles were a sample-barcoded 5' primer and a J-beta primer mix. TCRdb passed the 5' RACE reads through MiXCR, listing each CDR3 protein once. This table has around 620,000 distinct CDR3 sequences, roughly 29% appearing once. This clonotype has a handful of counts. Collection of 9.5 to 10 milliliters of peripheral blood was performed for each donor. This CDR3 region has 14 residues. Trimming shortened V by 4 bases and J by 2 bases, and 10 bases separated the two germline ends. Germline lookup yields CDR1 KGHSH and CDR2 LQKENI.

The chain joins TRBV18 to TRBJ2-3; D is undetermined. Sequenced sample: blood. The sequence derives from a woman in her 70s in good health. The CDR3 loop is CASSRLMNTDTQYF. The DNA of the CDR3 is TGTGCCAGCTCACGGCTGATGAACACAGATACGCAGTATTTT.